Listed below are T cell receptor beta chains from one sample, sequenced in a study of PD-1 blockade in mismatch repair-deficient tumors. Profiled with immunoSEQ multiplex PCR; TCRdb holds only in-frame clones, not every one. The sample includes 20,000 to 30,000 clones, 84% seen only once; the top ten take over 2.5%. Material: PBMCs, obtained before pembrolizumab treatment. These receptors were collected from an adult with mismatch repair-deficient cancer. Each CDR3 is given with its conserved first and last residue. Each record gives: V gene, CDR3 protein.

V: TRBV5-1
CDR3: CASSSLGQTNEKLFF

V: TRBV7-2
CDR3: CASSFQGLVYEQYF

V: TRBV5-1
CDR3: CASSLGLAGVLATDTQYF

V: TRBV12-5
CDR3: CASGPRGGSNTEAFF

V: TRBV15
CDR3: CATSWRTGGAGYGYTF

V: TRBV5-6
CDR3: CASRYSTGSDTEAFF

V: TRBV2
CDR3: CASRGSSGANVLTF

V: TRBV10-2
CDR3: CASSFEFHTEAFF

V: TRBV19
CDR3: CASSSTSGRGYEQYF

V: TRBV19
CDR3: CASSMGRGDQPQHF

V: TRBV9
CDR3: CASSVRRDRAVDEKLFF

V: TRBV27
CDR3: CASSFTGGGNTIYF

V: TRBV19
CDR3: CASSEDQPGANVLTF

V: TRBV6-1
CDR3: CASSEHEVSEQYF

V: TRBV6-1
CDR3: CASSEADRGNQPQHF

V: TRBV5-6
CDR3: CASSLVSYHEQFF

V: TRBV19
CDR3: CASSPQSPGGGETQYF

V: TRBV19
CDR3: CASNNREGGGYTF

V: TRBV9
CDR3: CASSVGTSGRTKAGELFF

V: TRBV7-9
CDR3: CASSSDQTTHRDSNQPQHF

V: TRBV30
CDR3: CAWSVPGLAFYNEQFF

V: TRBV7-6
CDR3: CASSSAYKAGETYEQYF

V: TRBV29-1
CDR3: CSVAGGNNYNEQFF

V: TRBV29-1
CDR3: CSVSLAGEQYF

V: TRBV29-1
CDR3: CSVAEGAYDTQYF

V: TRBV28
CDR3: CASSIVQGTLLGGTIYF

V: TRBV27
CDR3: CASKSRAAGANVLTF

V: TRBV5-1
CDR3: CASTKDSNTDTQYF

V: TRBV5-5
CDR3: CASSLVSSGGSTDTQYF

V: TRBV11-3
CDR3: CASSSDRGKQFF

V: TRBV7-7
CDR3: CASSSSSGFHNEQFF

V: TRBV28
CDR3: CATSLGGNEQYF

V: TRBV28
CDR3: CASSLNRAAYF

V: TRBV4-1
CDR3: CASSSGLAGFVTETQYF

V: TRBV12-5
CDR3: CASGFGRTEAFF

V: TRBV6-5
CDR3: CASSYSDRTLGNTIYF

V: TRBV7-9
CDR3: CASSLVVRGAGNTIYF

V: TRBV29-1
CDR3: CSVEGTALEGPYEQYF

V: TRBV30
CDR3: CAWSVLRDTQYF

V: TRBV9
CDR3: CASSVAGGPYNEQFF

V: TRBV10-3
CDR3: CAISPGLAGGLNEQYF

V: TRBV5-1
CDR3: CASSSMGLAGPLGYEQYF

V: TRBV27
CDR3: CASSLTRASGSYEQYF

V: TRBV28
CDR3: CATGGTANQPQHF

V: TRBV29-1
CDR3: CSVQEAGRSYEQYF

V: TRBV7-3
CDR3: CASSLTSTSENEQFF

V: TRBV19
CDR3: CASTKTGGNEKLFF

V: TRBV4-2
CDR3: CASSQERKGLARRGDTQYF

V: TRBV28
CDR3: CASRSREEFF

V: TRBV14
CDR3: CASSTRLAGTGELFF

V: TRBV6-5
CDR3: CASSYSTVKGNTEAFF

V: TRBV6-6
CDR3: CATASAGGNTGELFF

V: TRBV5-1
CDR3: CASSPRQGEGTDTQYF

V: TRBV9
CDR3: CASSDRVVPPGELFF

V: TRBV5-5
CDR3: CASSYLAGGFDDTGELFF